Listed below are T cell receptor beta chains from one sample, sequenced in a study of control samples from healthy donors and cancer patients. Method: immunoSEQ multiplex PCR; TCRdb's copy keeps in-frame clones and lacks some. This sample has roughly 120,000 clones, with over 75% found just once. The source material was PBMCs. These receptors came from a woman aged 45-65 years with colorectal cancer. Each CDR3 is given with its conserved first and last residue. A D gene is named only where the DNA matches it firmly. Size values are once, few and many counts, or a class for expanded clones, and some rows have none.

TRBJ2-7 | . | TRBV5-1 | once | TGCGCCAGCAGCCCGGATGCCGGGACCAACTACGAGCAGTACTTC | CASSPDAGTNYEQYF
TRBJ1-5 | TRBD1 | TRBV12-3/TRBV12-4 | . | TGTGCCAGCAGTAGGGACAGTAATCAGCCCCAGCATTTT | CASSRDSNQPQHF
TRBJ2-7 | . | TRBV7-6 | once | TGTGCCAGCAGCGCTAGACTAGGGTCCTACGAGCAGTACTTC | CASSARLGSYEQYF
TRBJ1-3 | . | TRBV19 | . | TGTGCCAGTAGTATGGCTTGGGGAGGCGGAAACACCATATATTTT | CASSMAWGGGNTIYF
TRBJ2-7 | . | TRBV2 | . | TGTGCCAGCAGTGAAGGGAAGGGCTGGAGCGAGCAGTACTTC | CASSEGKGWSEQYF
TRBJ2-3 | . | TRBV28 | few | TGTGCCAGCAGTTTGGGTTGGAGTACGCAGTATTTT | CASSLGWSTQYF
TRBJ1-1 | . | TRBV3-1/TRBV3-2 | once | TGTGCCAGCAGCCAAGGATTCTTGGGGGACGCCTGGAACACTGAAGCTTTCTTT | CASSQGFLGDAWNTEAFF
TRBJ1-6 | TRBD1 | TRBV2 | . | TGTGCCAGCAGTGAACGGACAGGTCGCCCTAATTCACCCCTCCACTTT | CASSERTGRPNSPLHF
TRBJ2-7 | . | TRBV30 | . | TGTGCCTGGAGTGGGGGACACTTCTACGAGCAGTACTTC | CAWSGGHFYEQYF
TRBJ1-1 | TRBD1 | TRBV5-1 | . | TGCGCCAGCAGCCCCCTAGGACAGGACACTGAAGCTTTCTTT | CASSPLGQDTEAFF
TRBJ1-2 | . | TRBV5-1 | few | TGCGCCAGCACACCGGGAGCTGGGGACTATGGCTACACCTTC | CASTPGAGDYGYTF
TRBJ2-1 | TRBD2 | TRBV5-4 | . | TGTGCCAGCAACGCGGGGGGGCCCTACAATGAGCAGTTCTTC | CASNAGGPYNEQFF
TRBJ2-3 | . | TRBV18 | . | TGTGCCAGCTCACCACCGGACTCAGATACGCAGTATTTT | CASSPPDSDTQYF
TRBJ2-1 | TRBD2 | TRBV5-1 | . | TGCGCCAGCAGCTCGGGAGGAAGCTCCTACAATGAGCAGTTCTTC | CASSSGGSSYNEQFF
TRBJ2-3 | . | TRBV11-3 | . | TGTGCCAGCAGCTTGGGACAAGGGGAGGGTGAAGATACGCAGTATTTT | CASSLGQGEGEDTQYF
TRBJ2-3 | TRBD2 | TRBV24-1 | . | TGTGCCACCAGTCGAAATGGACTAGCGGGAGTTGAAGATACGCAGTATTTT | CATSRNGLAGVEDTQYF
TRBJ2-7 | . | TRBV10-3 | . | TGTGCCATCAGTAATAACAGGGATTTCCCCGAGCAGTACTTC | CAISNNRDFPEQYF
TRBJ2-1 | . | TRBV27 | . | TGTGCCAGCAGCGGGATTGAAGCGGGTTCCAATGAGCAGTTCTTC | CASSGIEAGSNEQFF
TRBJ1-5 | . | TRBV28 | . | TGTGCCAGCAGCCAGACAGGCAATCAGCCCCAGCATTTT | CASSQTGNQPQHF
TRBJ1-2 | . | TRBV6-5 | . | TGTGCCAGCAGAGATACCCACAGAAACTATGGCTACACCTTC | CASRDTHRNYGYTF
TRBJ1-2 | . | TRBV6-1 | . | TGTGCCAGCAGTGAAACACAGGGTTCCTATGGCTACACCTTC | CASSETQGSYGYTF
TRBJ2-3 | . | TRBV18 | . | TGTGCCAGCTCACCACCCGCTAACACAGATACGCAGTATTTT | CASSPPANTDTQYF
TRBJ2-3 | . | TRBV7-3 | . | TGTGCCAGCGGGCCCGGACTGGCCACAGATACGCAGTATTTT | CASGPGLATDTQYF
TRBJ1-4 | TRBD1 | TRBV2 | . | TGTGCCAGCAGAACCACGACAGGGTCGAGTGAAAAACTGTTTTTT | CASRTTTGSSEKLFF
TRBJ2-3 | . | TRBV5-4 | . | TGTGCCAGCAGCTTGGACCGCTGGGATACGCAGTATTTT | CASSLDRWDTQYF
TRBJ1-4 | . | TRBV12-3/TRBV12-4 | . | TGTGCCAGCAGTTTTGCAACCGATGAAAAACTGTTTTTT | CASSFATDEKLFF
TRBJ1-5 | . | TRBV19 | . | TGTGCCAGCGGACAGAGCAATCAGCCCCAGCATTTT | CASGQSNQPQHF
TRBJ2-3 | . | TRBV1 | . | TGCACCAGCAGCCAAGACCCCCCAGCTCGTATAGATACGCAGTATTTT | CTSSQDPPARIDTQYF
TRBJ2-2 | TRBD1 | TRBV7-3 | . | TGTGCCAGCAGCTCCGGGGGGACAGGGGGCACCGGGGAGCTGTTTTTT | CASSSGGTGGTGELFF
TRBJ2-1 | TRBD1 | TRBV7-7 | . | TGTGCTAGCAGCCCGGAGACGGGACAGGGCTACAATGAGCAGTTCTTC | CASSPETGQGYNEQFF
TRBJ2-5 | . | TRBV11-2 | once | TGTGCCAGCAGCTTAGGCCCGCACCAAGAGACCCAGTACTTC | CASSLGPHQETQYF
TRBJ2-5 | . | TRBV29-1 | . | TGCAGCGTTGAACTCTCTCCGGGGGAGACCCAGTACTTC | CSVELSPGETQYF
TRBJ2-6 | TRBD1 | TRBV9 | . | TGTGCCAGCAGCCCAGACAGGGCTGGGGCCAACGTCCTGACTTTC | CASSPDRAGANVLTF
TRBJ2-7 | . | TRBV14 | once | TGTGCCAGCAGCCCTTTCGGGTTGGCGGTATCCTACGAGCAGTACTTC | CASSPFGLAVSYEQYF
TRBJ1-6 | . | TRBV7-6 | . | TGTGCCAGCAGCCGGGGTTCGGACGGATATTCACCCCTCCACTTT | CASSRGSDGYSPLHF
TRBJ2-3 | . | TRBV11-2 | . | TGTGCCAGCAGCGTGACGGGAGTGCGAACAGATACGCAGTATTTT | CASSVTGVRTDTQYF
TRBJ2-7 | TRBD1 | TRBV5-1 | . | TGCGCCAGCAGCTCGCCGGGACAGGGGATCTACGAGCAGTACTTC | CASSSPGQGIYEQYF
TRBJ1-1 | TRBD1 | TRBV5-4 | . | TGTGCCAGCAGCCCCCTGACACAGGGGACGTCGGCTGAAGCTTTCTTT | CASSPLTQGTSAEAFF
TRBJ1-1 | TRBD1 | TRBV19 | . | TGTGCCAGTAGTAGACAGGGGAACACTGAAGCTTTCTTT | CASSRQGNTEAFF
TRBJ1-5 | . | TRBV5-1 | . | TGCGCCAGCAGCTTGGCTGGGGTCCCCGATCAGCCCCAGCATTTT | CASSLAGVPDQPQHF
TRBJ2-2 | . | TRBV11-2 | . | TGTGCCAGCAGCTTAGTAGCCCAGGTCGGAGGCGGGGAGCTGTTTTTT | CASSLVAQVGGGELFF
TRBJ2-2 | TRBD2 | TRBV9 | . | TGTGCCAGCAGCGTAGGGACTAGCGGGAGTCACGGGGAGCTGTTTTTT | CASSVGTSGSHGELFF
TRBJ2-2 | TRBD1 | TRBV18 | . | TGTGCCAGCTCCTCCGGGACAGGGAGCACCGGGGAGCTGTTTTTT | CASSSGTGSTGELFF
TRBJ1-5 | . | TRBV28 | . | TGTGCCAGCAGCCGCCTCCTTCAGGCCTTTGATAGCAATCAGCCCCAGCATTTT | CASSRLLQAFDSNQPQHF
TRBJ2-3 | . | TRBV6-6 | once | TGTGCCAGCAGTCAAAGGGGACTCCCTCGGACGGGAGATACGCAGTATTTT | CASSQRGLPRTGDTQYF
TRBJ2-3 | TRBD1 | TRBV24-1 | . | TGTGCCACCAGTGACCGGACAGGGGTTAGGACAGATACGCAGTATTTT | CATSDRTGVRTDTQYF
TRBJ1-1 | . | TRBV5-1 | once | TGCGCCAGCAGCTTTGGGGGGAACACTGAAGCTTTCTTT | CASSFGGNTEAFF
TRBJ2-1 | TRBD2 | TRBV29-1 | . | TGCAGCGTTGTACGACTGACTAGCGGGCCTTATGGTGAGCAGTTCTTC | CSVVRLTSGPYGEQFF
TRBJ2-1 | TRBD1 | TRBV5-1 | . | TGCGCCAGCAGCGCGGACAGGGCGGGTGAGCAGTTCTTC | CASSADRAGEQFF
TRBJ1-1 | . | TRBV10-3 | . | TGTGCCATCAGTGAGTCGTCCCAGGGCGGGGGGGCTTTCTTT | CAISESSQGGGAFF
TRBJ2-3 | TRBD2 | TRBV5-1 | . | TGCGCCAGCAGCTTGTTACCGGCGGTTCTTAGCGGGAGAATCCCAGATACGCAGTATTTT | CASSLLPAVLSGRIPDTQYF
TRBJ1-6 | . | TRBV19 | . | TGTGCCAGTAGTAAGGCCCTCGGTAATTCACCCCTCCACTTT | CASSKALGNSPLHF
TRBJ1-2 | . | TRBV28 | . | TGTGCCAGCAGTCTAAGGACCGACTATGGCTACACCTTC | CASSLRTDYGYTF
TRBJ1-5 | . | TRBV12-3/TRBV12-4 | . | TGTGCCAGCACGCAGCTTAATCAGCCCCAGCATTTT | CASTQLNQPQHF